This TCR beta chain came from a study of shared clonotypes between healthy human individuals. The overall study: The study drew on two women and a few men aged 18 to 49 as donors. The study, taken as a whole, reports: Sampling was confined to blood; repertoires within tissues likely differ.

Genomic DNA (from each subset) was split evenly across several immunoSEQ plates. PCR replicates performed on unsorted PBMC used roughly 300 ng DNA, 30,000 or so T cell genomes. Method: immunoSEQ multiplex PCR; TCRdb's copy keeps in-frame clones and lacks some. The table lists 470,000 or so clones, around four fifths of them singletons. CDR1 is SGHNT and CDR2 is YENEEA in the germline V gene. Trimming stripped 5 bases from V and 0 bases from J, with 12 bases between. CDR3 length: 15 amino acids. This clone was seen once. Its antigen is as yet unknown. The receptor's source is a woman aged 40 to 50 in good health. Some clones in this sample may be carry-over from other donors' samples. The sequenced sample consisted of PBMCs. V gene TRBV11-3 combines with J gene TRBJ2-3, with D perhaps matching TRBD2 (6 bases). The CDR3: CASSQRTTSTDTQYF. CDR3 nucleotide sequence: TGTGCCAGCAGCCAGCGGACTACAAGCACAGATACGCAGTATTTT.